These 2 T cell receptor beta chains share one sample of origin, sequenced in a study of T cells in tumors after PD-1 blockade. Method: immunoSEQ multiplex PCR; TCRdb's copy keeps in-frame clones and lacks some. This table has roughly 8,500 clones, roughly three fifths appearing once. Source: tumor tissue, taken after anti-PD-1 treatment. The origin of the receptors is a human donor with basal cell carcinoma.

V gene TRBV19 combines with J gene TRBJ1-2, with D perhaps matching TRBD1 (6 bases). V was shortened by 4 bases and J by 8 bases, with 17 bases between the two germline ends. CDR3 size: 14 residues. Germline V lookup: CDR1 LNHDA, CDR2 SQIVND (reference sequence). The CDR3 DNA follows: TGTGCCAGTAGTAAAGGCGGGGGGCTGGGGGGCTACACCTTC. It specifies CASSKGGGLGGYTF.

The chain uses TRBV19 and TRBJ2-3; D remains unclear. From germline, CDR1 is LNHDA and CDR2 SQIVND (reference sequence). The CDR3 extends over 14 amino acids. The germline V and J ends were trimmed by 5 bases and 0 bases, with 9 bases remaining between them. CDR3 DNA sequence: TGTGCCAGTAGTCGAATTATTAGCACAGATACGCAGTATTTT. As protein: CASSRIISTDTQYF.